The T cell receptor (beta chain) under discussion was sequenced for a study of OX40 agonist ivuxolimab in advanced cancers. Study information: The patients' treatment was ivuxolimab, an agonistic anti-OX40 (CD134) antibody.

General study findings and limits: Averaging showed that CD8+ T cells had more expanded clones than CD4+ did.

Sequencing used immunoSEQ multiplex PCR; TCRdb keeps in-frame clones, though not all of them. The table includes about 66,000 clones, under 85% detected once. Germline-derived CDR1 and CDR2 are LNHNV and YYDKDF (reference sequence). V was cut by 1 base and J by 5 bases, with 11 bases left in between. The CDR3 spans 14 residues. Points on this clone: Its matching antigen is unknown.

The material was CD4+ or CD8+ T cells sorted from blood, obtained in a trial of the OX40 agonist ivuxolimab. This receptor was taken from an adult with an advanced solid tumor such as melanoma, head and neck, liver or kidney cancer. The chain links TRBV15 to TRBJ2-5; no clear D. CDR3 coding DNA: TGTGCCACCAGCAGAGTCCAGGTCTGGGAGACCCAGTACTTC. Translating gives CATSRVQVWETQYF.